The rows below give T cell receptor beta chains drawn from one sample of a study of blood T cell repertoires in COVID-19. Only in-frame clones appear in the TCRdb table, and some are missing; sequencing was by immunoSEQ multiplex PCR. The table records a few hundred thousand clones, 70% to 90% of them present only once. The source material was PBMCs or T cells enriched from blood (not recorded which). The source is a young woman who had recovered from COVID-19. The CDR3 runs from the conserved cysteine through the conserved F or W. Each record gives: clone size, V gene, J gene, D gene, CDR3 DNA, CDR3 protein. The D gene is left open where the match is weak. The size field is filled for only some rows; it gives once, few, many or a size class.

clone size: NA
V gene: TRBV30
J gene: TRBJ1-2
D gene: TRBD1
CDR3 DNA: TGTGCCTGGAGTTCCGGACAGGGAGGTATTGGCTACACCTTC
CDR3 protein: CAWSSGQGGIGYTF

clone size: NA
V gene: TRBV9
J gene: TRBJ1-1
D gene: TRBD1
CDR3 DNA: TGTGCCAGCAGCGTCGGAGGACAGGTGACGAACACTGAAGCTTTCTTT
CDR3 protein: CASSVGGQVTNTEAFF

clone size: NA
V gene: TRBV11-3
J gene: TRBJ1-2
D gene: NA
CDR3 DNA: TGTGCCAGCAGCTTAGACGGCTATGGCTACACCTTC
CDR3 protein: CASSLDGYGYTF

clone size: NA
V gene: TRBV6-2/TRBV6-3
J gene: TRBJ2-3
D gene: NA
CDR3 DNA: TGTGCCAGCAGTTACTCGAGGATAGGAGATACGCAGTATTTT
CDR3 protein: CASSYSRIGDTQYF

clone size: NA
V gene: TRBV12-3/TRBV12-4
J gene: TRBJ1-1
D gene: NA
CDR3 DNA: TGTGCCAGCAAATTAGACAGAGAAGCTTTCTTT
CDR3 protein: CASKLDREAFF

clone size: NA
V gene: TRBV30
J gene: TRBJ2-3
D gene: NA
CDR3 DNA: TGTGCCTGGAGCCCGGGGTGGGATACGCAGTATTTT
CDR3 protein: CAWSPGWDTQYF

clone size: NA
V gene: TRBV20-1
J gene: TRBJ1-5
D gene: NA
CDR3 DNA: TGCTTAGAGTATAGCAATCAGCCCCAGCATTTT
CDR3 protein: CLEYSNQPQHF

clone size: NA
V gene: TRBV5-6
J gene: TRBJ2-2
D gene: NA
CDR3 DNA: TGTGCCAGCAGCTTGGTCTCAGGGTTTTACACCGGGGAGCTGTTTTTT
CDR3 protein: CASSLVSGFYTGELFF

clone size: NA
V gene: TRBV29-1
J gene: TRBJ2-7
D gene: TRBD1
CDR3 DNA: TGCAGCGCCGACAGGGGCCACGAGCAGTACTTC
CDR3 protein: CSADRGHEQYF

clone size: NA
V gene: TRBV7-9
J gene: TRBJ2-1
D gene: NA
CDR3 DNA: TGTGCCAGCAGCTTAGAGGCTAGCGTGAGCTCCTACAATGAGCAGTTCTTC
CDR3 protein: CASSLEASVSSYNEQFF

clone size: NA
V gene: TRBV5-4
J gene: TRBJ1-4
D gene: NA
CDR3 DNA: TGTGCCAGCAGCAGGGGGTCTAATGAAAAACTGTTTTTT
CDR3 protein: CASSRGSNEKLFF

clone size: NA
V gene: TRBV6-2/TRBV6-3
J gene: TRBJ2-7
D gene: NA
CDR3 DNA: TGTGCCAGCAGTTACCTTTCGGTCGGACTGGATCCCTACGAGCAGTACTTC
CDR3 protein: CASSYLSVGLDPYEQYF

clone size: NA
V gene: TRBV5-4
J gene: TRBJ2-1
D gene: TRBD2
CDR3 DNA: TGTGCCAGCAGCCTTTTAGCGGGAGGGCCGACGGGAGAGCAGTTCTTC
CDR3 protein: CASSLLAGGPTGEQFF

clone size: NA
V gene: TRBV3-1/TRBV3-2
J gene: TRBJ2-1
D gene: TRBD2
CDR3 DNA: TGTGCCAGCAGCCTACAACCGGGACTAGCAAATGAGCAGTTCTTC
CDR3 protein: CASSLQPGLANEQFF

clone size: NA
V gene: TRBV28
J gene: TRBJ2-4
D gene: NA
CDR3 DNA: TGTGCCAGCAGTTTAGCGGGGACAGTGAACATTCAGTACTTC
CDR3 protein: CASSLAGTVNIQYF

clone size: once
V gene: TRBV19
J gene: TRBJ2-1
D gene: TRBD2
CDR3 DNA: TGTGCCAGTAGTATACTAGCGGGGGGGAGAAGCTCCTACAATGAGCAGTTCTTC
CDR3 protein: CASSILAGGRSSYNEQFF

clone size: few
V gene: TRBV19
J gene: TRBJ1-3
D gene: NA
CDR3 DNA: TGTGCCAGTAGGGGGCACAGAACTGGAAACACCATATATTTT
CDR3 protein: CASRGHRTGNTIYF

clone size: NA
V gene: TRBV19
J gene: TRBJ2-1
D gene: NA
CDR3 DNA: TGTGCCAGTACTCTAAGGGGACACCGGGCCTACAATGAGCAGTTCTTC
CDR3 protein: CASTLRGHRAYNEQFF

clone size: NA
V gene: TRBV7-6
J gene: TRBJ1-3
D gene: TRBD1
CDR3 DNA: TGTGCCAGCAGCACCCGACAGGGGGAGGGAAACACCATATATTTT
CDR3 protein: CASSTRQGEGNTIYF

clone size: NA
V gene: TRBV6-5
J gene: TRBJ1-4
D gene: NA
CDR3 DNA: TGTGCCAGCAGTTCTCAGACGCCGGGATATGAAAAACTGTTTTTT
CDR3 protein: CASSSQTPGYEKLFF

clone size: NA
V gene: TRBV13
J gene: TRBJ2-5
D gene: TRBD2
CDR3 DNA: TGTGCCAGCACCCGAATGGGACTAGCGACTGAAAAGACCCAGTACTTC
CDR3 protein: CASTRMGLATEKTQYF

clone size: NA
V gene: TRBV15
J gene: TRBJ1-2
D gene: NA
CDR3 DNA: TGTGCCACCAGCAGAGTAACCCAGGGCTATGGCTACACCTTC
CDR3 protein: CATSRVTQGYGYTF

clone size: NA
V gene: TRBV5-1
J gene: TRBJ2-1
D gene: TRBD2
CDR3 DNA: TGCGCCAGCAGCTTGGATCAAGCGGGAGTCAAAGATGAGCAGTTCTTC
CDR3 protein: CASSLDQAGVKDEQFF

clone size: NA
V gene: TRBV19
J gene: TRBJ2-5
D gene: NA
CDR3 DNA: TGTGCCAGTAGTCCCGAGATGACAGCGAGGACGGAGACCCAGTACTTC
CDR3 protein: CASSPEMTARTETQYF

clone size: NA
V gene: TRBV10-3
J gene: TRBJ1-2
D gene: TRBD1
CDR3 DNA: TGTGCCATCAGTGAGTCAAGGGGCAGGGGGCATGGCTACACCTTC
CDR3 protein: CAISESRGRGHGYTF

clone size: NA
V gene: TRBV6-5
J gene: TRBJ2-2
D gene: TRBD2
CDR3 DNA: TGTGCCAGCGAGCCGGGACTAGCGGGAACCGGGGAGCTGTTTTTT
CDR3 protein: CASEPGLAGTGELFF

clone size: NA
V gene: TRBV9
J gene: TRBJ2-2
D gene: NA
CDR3 DNA: TGTGCCAGCAGCGTAGGAGGGTCCGGGGAGCTGTTTTTT
CDR3 protein: CASSVGGSGELFF

clone size: NA
V gene: TRBV10-3
J gene: TRBJ1-5
D gene: NA
CDR3 DNA: TGTGCCATCAGTGGTACGGGCGGACTTCCTCAGCCCCAGCATTTT
CDR3 protein: CAISGTGGLPQPQHF

clone size: NA
V gene: TRBV11-3
J gene: TRBJ2-2
D gene: TRBD1
CDR3 DNA: TGTGCCAGCAGCTTAGGTCCGGGACAGGGGAATCGTCGTACCGGGGAGCTGTTTTTT
CDR3 protein: CASSLGPGQGNRRTGELFF

clone size: few
V gene: TRBV28
J gene: TRBJ2-3
D gene: TRBD2
CDR3 DNA: TGTGCCAGCAGTCCCGGGACTAGAAGGGGAGGGATGTCCACAGATACGCAGTATTTT
CDR3 protein: CASSPGTRRGGMSTDTQYF

clone size: NA
V gene: TRBV4-1
J gene: TRBJ1-2
D gene: NA
CDR3 DNA: TGCGCCAGCAGCGAAGCCGGCTATGGCTACACCTTC
CDR3 protein: CASSEAGYGYTF

clone size: NA
V gene: TRBV5-6
J gene: TRBJ2-1
D gene: NA
CDR3 DNA: TGTGCCAGCAGCTGGGACTCTGGGGAGCAGTTCTTC
CDR3 protein: CASSWDSGEQFF

clone size: NA
V gene: TRBV28
J gene: TRBJ2-6
D gene: NA
CDR3 DNA: TGTGCCGGAGGGGGCCCTGGGGCCAACGTCCTGACTTTC
CDR3 protein: CAGGGPGANVLTF

clone size: NA
V gene: TRBV19
J gene: TRBJ2-5
D gene: TRBD2
CDR3 DNA: TGTGCCAGTAGTCCCAGGTGGCTAGCGGGAGGAGGAGGGGAGACCCAGTACTTC
CDR3 protein: CASSPRWLAGGGGETQYF

clone size: NA
V gene: TRBV5-5
J gene: TRBJ1-6
D gene: TRBD1
CDR3 DNA: TGTGCCAGCAGGCTGGACAGGGTGAACTCACCCCTCCACTTT
CDR3 protein: CASRLDRVNSPLHF

clone size: NA
V gene: TRBV27
J gene: TRBJ1-1
D gene: NA
CDR3 DNA: TGTGCCAGCAGCCCGGGGGGTCATGAAGCTTTCTTT
CDR3 protein: CASSPGGHEAFF

clone size: NA
V gene: TRBV5-6
J gene: TRBJ2-5
D gene: TRBD1
CDR3 DNA: TGTGCCAGCAGCTTAGACTATTGGACAGGGGAAAAAGAGACCCAGTACTTC
CDR3 protein: CASSLDYWTGEKETQYF

clone size: once
V gene: TRBV2
J gene: TRBJ2-1
D gene: NA
CDR3 DNA: TGTGCCAGCAGCTGGGTGGAGAACAATGAGCAGTTCTTC
CDR3 protein: CASSWVENNEQFF

clone size: NA
V gene: TRBV2
J gene: TRBJ2-7
D gene: NA
CDR3 DNA: TGTGCCAGCAGTTACTCCTACGAGCAGTACTTC
CDR3 protein: CASSYSYEQYF

clone size: once
V gene: TRBV6-5
J gene: TRBJ2-7
D gene: TRBD1
CDR3 DNA: TGTGCCAGCAGCCAAGGGACAGGCTACGAGCAGTACTTC
CDR3 protein: CASSQGTGYEQYF

clone size: NA
V gene: TRBV6-5
J gene: TRBJ1-5
D gene: NA
CDR3 DNA: TGTGCCAGCGCCGGGGGGAATCAGCCCCAGCATTTT
CDR3 protein: CASAGGNQPQHF

clone size: NA
V gene: TRBV7-2
J gene: TRBJ1-4
D gene: NA
CDR3 DNA: TGTGCCAGCAGCCCATTGGCCGGGAAAAATGAAAAACTGTTTTTT
CDR3 protein: CASSPLAGKNEKLFF

clone size: NA
V gene: TRBV18
J gene: TRBJ1-1
D gene: NA
CDR3 DNA: TGTGCCAGCTCACCACCGAGGGCCGGCGCTTTTACTGAAGCTTTCTTT
CDR3 protein: CASSPPRAGAFTEAFF

clone size: NA
V gene: TRBV27
J gene: TRBJ2-7
D gene: TRBD2
CDR3 DNA: TGTGCCAGCAGTTTCATCACTAGCGACAGAACCTACGAGCAGTACTTC
CDR3 protein: CASSFITSDRTYEQYF

clone size: NA
V gene: TRBV5-1
J gene: TRBJ2-1
D gene: NA
CDR3 DNA: TGCGCCAGCAGCCTGGGGGGTACACAGGTGTTGTACAATGAGCAGTTCTTC
CDR3 protein: CASSLGGTQVLYNEQFF

clone size: NA
V gene: TRBV5-1
J gene: TRBJ1-2
D gene: NA
CDR3 DNA: TGCGCCAGCAGCTTGACCCTACAGAATACTCTCCTTGGCTACACCTTC
CDR3 protein: CASSLTLQNTLLGYTF

clone size: NA
V gene: TRBV10-2
J gene: TRBJ1-2
D gene: NA
CDR3 DNA: TGCGCCAGCAGTGAGAGGGGCGCCCATGGCTACACCTTC
CDR3 protein: CASSERGAHGYTF

clone size: once
V gene: TRBV15
J gene: TRBJ2-1
D gene: TRBD2
CDR3 DNA: TGTGCCACCAGCAGAGATGTAAACGGGGGGAGGGATGAGCAGTTCTTC
CDR3 protein: CATSRDVNGGRDEQFF

clone size: once
V gene: TRBV3-1/TRBV3-2
J gene: TRBJ2-1
D gene: TRBD2
CDR3 DNA: TGTGCCAGCAGCCAAGTCGCGGGAACGGGACTAGCGGGAGGTGAGCAGTTCTTC
CDR3 protein: CASSQVAGTGLAGGEQFF

clone size: few
V gene: TRBV4-2
J gene: TRBJ1-6
D gene: NA
CDR3 DNA: TGTGCCAGCAGCCAAGAGCGGCAGCTCATTTCACCCCTCCACTTT
CDR3 protein: CASSQERQLISPLHF